A selection of T cell receptor beta chains follows, all from one sample in a study. TCRdb passed the RT-PCR reads through MiXCR, listing each CDR3 protein once. The sample lists about 680,000 distinct CDR3 sequences, 12% to 15% occurring once. The source material was memory CD4+ T cells from blood. These TCRs come from a female donor in good health, serving as a healthy control. Each CDR3 is given with its conserved first and last residue. The order of the fields is D gene, clone size, J gene, V gene, CDR3 protein, CDR3 DNA. A D gene is named only where the DNA matches it firmly. Rows give clone size only sometimes, using once, few, many, or a class for an expanded clone.

TRBD1 | . | TRBJ1-1 | TRBV18 | CASSQDRGEAFF | TGTGCCAGCTCCCAGGACAGGGGGGAAGCTTTCTTT
. | few | TRBJ2-3 | TRBV15 | CATSRARGTDTQYF | TGTGCCACCAGCAGGGCACGGGGCACAGATACGCAGTATTTT
. | few | TRBJ2-6 | TRBV30 | CAWSPFFSGANVLTF | TGTGCCTGGAGTCCTTTCTTTTCCGGGGCCAACGTCCTGACTTTC
TRBD2 | . | TRBJ2-7 | TRBV5-5 | CASSFLTSGLQYF | TGTGCCAGCAGCTTTTTGACTAGCGGATTGCAGTACTTC
. | many | TRBJ2-1 | TRBV7-8 | CASSPHEKGDAYYNEQFF | TGTGCCAGCAGCCCCCACGAGAAGGGCGATGCCTACTACAATGAGCAGTTCTTC
TRBD2 | . | TRBJ2-5 | TRBV30 | CAWGSGPYQETQYF | TGTGCCTGGGGTAGCGGGCCGTACCAAGAGACCCAGTACTTC
. | many | TRBJ1-3 | TRBV7-2 | CASSLTSTNSGNTIYF | TGTGCCAGCAGCTTAACATCTACAAACTCTGGAAACACCATATATTTT
. | . | TRBJ1-5 | TRBV12-3/TRBV12-4 | CASSFDHSNQPQHF | TGTGCCAGCAGTTTTGATCATAGCAATCAGCCCCAGCATTTT
TRBD1 | many | TRBJ1-5 | TRBV12-3/TRBV12-4 | CASSTGGDQPQHF | TGTGCCAGCAGCACAGGGGGCGACCAGCCCCAGCATTTT
. | few | TRBJ2-2 | TRBV11-2 | CASSSQWGTANANTGELFF | TGTGCCAGCAGCTCCCAATGGGGGACCGCAAACGCGAACACCGGGGAGCTGTTTTTT
. | . | TRBJ2-7 | TRBV7-2 | CASSRGRLAGYEQYF | TGTGCCAGCAGCCGAGGAAGGTTGGCAGGGTACGAGCAGTACTTC
. | few | TRBJ1-1 | TRBV20-1 | CSASQPGPGLSFF | TGCAGTGCTAGCCAACCAGGGCCAGGTTTAAGTTTCTTT
. | . | TRBJ1-1 | TRBV6-2/TRBV6-3 | CATRGAELGGTEAFF | TGTGCCACACGGGGGGCAGAATTAGGCGGTACTGAAGCTTTCTTT
. | few | TRBJ1-3 | TRBV28 | CASSPGANTIYF | TGTGCCAGCAGTCCCGGGGCAAACACCATATATTTT
TRBD1 | . | TRBJ1-1 | TRBV5-4 | CASSDRVSEAFF | TGTGCCAGTTCCGACAGGGTGTCTGAAGCTTTCTTT
TRBD2 | many | TRBJ2-5 | TRBV7-7 | CASSLALAGGPYQETQYF | TGTGCTAGCAGCTTAGCACTAGCGGGAGGGCCGTATCAAGAGACCCAGTACTTC
. | few | TRBJ1-1 | TRBV4-2 | CASSQGGTVNTEAFF | TGTGCCAGCAGCCAAGGTGGGACGGTGAACACTGAAGCTTTCTTT
TRBD2 | . | TRBJ2-7 | TRBV7-8 | CASSLMGLAGEQYF | TGTGCCAGCAGCTTGATGGGACTAGCGGGGGAGCAGTACTTC
TRBD2 | many | TRBJ2-3 | TRBV12-3/TRBV12-4 | CASRGLAVPGDTQYF | TGTGCCAGCAGAGGACTAGCGGTTCCGGGGGATACGCAGTATTTT
TRBD1 | . | TRBJ1-5 | TRBV19 | CASRDGTGALGPQHF | TGTGCCAGTAGGGACGGGACAGGGGCGCTCGGACCCCAGCATTTT
TRBD2 | . | TRBJ2-1 | TRBV27 | CASSFFSGNNEQFF | TGTGCCAGCAGTTTCTTTAGCGGGAACAATGAGCAGTTCTTC
TRBD1 | few | TRBJ1-1 | TRBV10-3 | CAIRGQGAATEAFF | TGTGCCATCCGTGGACAGGGGGCCGCCACTGAAGCTTTCTTT
. | few | TRBJ1-1 | TRBV27 | CASKMEVNTEAFF | TGTGCCAGCAAGATGGAGGTGAACACTGAAGCTTTCTTT
. | . | TRBJ2-1 | TRBV7-2 | CASGSRYNEQFF | TGTGCCAGCGGCTCAAGGTACAATGAGCAGTTCTTC
. | few | TRBJ2-3 | TRBV10-3 | CAISRDLSTDTQYF | TGTGCCATCAGCAGGGATTTGAGCACAGATACGCAGTATTTT
. | many | TRBJ2-7 | TRBV7-2 | CASSLGGRGYEQYF | TGTGCCAGCAGCTTAGGAGGACGGGGCTACGAGCAGTACTTC
. | few | TRBJ1-3 | TRBV9 | CASSVDVLHSGNTIYF | TGTGCCAGCAGCGTAGACGTGTTGCACTCTGGAAACACCATATATTTT
. | many | TRBJ2-7 | TRBV5-6 | CASSYAGGRYEQYF | TGTGCCAGCAGCTACGCTGGGGGGCGCTACGAGCAGTACTTC
. | . | TRBJ1-1 | TRBV11-2 | CASSLGGGSHTEAFF | TGTGCCAGCAGCTTAGGAGGGGGTTCACACACTGAAGCTTTCTTT
. | . | TRBJ1-2 | TRBV7-8 | CASSLAPGVGYTF | TGTGCCAGCAGCTTAGCGCCAGGGGTTGGCTACACCTTC
. | many | TRBJ1-1 | TRBV10-3 | CAIRSDYTEAFF | TGTGCCATCAGATCGGACTACACTGAAGCTTTCTTT
. | . | TRBJ1-1 | TRBV9 | CASSVGGHPNTEAFF | TGTGCCAGCAGCGTAGGTGGACATCCGAACACTGAAGCTTTCTTT
. | many | TRBJ1-1 | TRBV6-5 | CASRDGQRLLVAEAFF | TGTGCCAGCAGAGATGGACAGAGACTCTTAGTGGCTGAAGCTTTCTTT
TRBD1 | few | TRBJ2-7 | TRBV7-2 | CASSSQGDRYEQYF | TGTGCCAGCAGCTCCCAGGGGGACCGCTACGAGCAGTACTTC
TRBD2 | . | TRBJ2-1 | TRBV20-1 | CSARGLAGETMNEQFF | TGCAGTGCTAGAGGACTAGCGGGAGAGACAATGAATGAGCAGTTCTTC
. | . | TRBJ2-7 | TRBV11-2 | CASSRVSAYEQYF | TGTGCCAGCAGCCGAGTCAGCGCCTACGAGCAGTACTTC
. | few | TRBJ1-5 | TRBV7-8 | CASSPDIERPQHF | TGTGCCAGCAGCCCGGATATCGAGAGGCCCCAGCATTTT
. | . | TRBJ1-1 | TRBV28 | CASGGRSEAFF | TGTGCCAGCGGGGGTCGGTCTGAAGCTTTCTTT
TRBD1 | . | TRBJ2-2 | TRBV28 | CASRLSGTGIGGELFF | TGTGCCAGCAGACTCTCCGGGACAGGGATTGGCGGGGAGCTGTTTTTT